This T cell receptor (beta chain) was documented in a study of shared clonotypes between healthy human individuals. Study-wide results and caveats: With a few donors compared, around 5% of naive CD4 clonotypes were shared. All-four-donor shared clonotypes had higher generation probabilities than non-shared clonotypes did.

About this clone: The antigen is not known.

Generated by immunoSEQ multiplex PCR, the TCRdb table keeps only in-frame clones and is missing some. The table records under 600,000 clones, almost 97% of them present only once. Caucasian adults living in Nashville, Tennessee, provided all samples. Naive CD4+ cells were CD45RA-selected; the remaining cells were memory. Looked up from germline, CDR1 is MDHEN and CDR2 is SYDVKM. V lost 6 bases to trimming and J lost 11 bases, with 13 bases between them. The CDR3 is 11 residues long. The origin of this receptor is a woman in her 30s in good health. Sequencing used naive CD4+ T cells sorted from blood. The subset here: CD45RA+ positively selected. The chain couples TRBV28 to TRBJ1-1; D is unresolved. The CDR3 nucleotides read TGTGCCAGCAGGCAGGAATTAGGGGCTTTCTTT. Its protein product is CASRQELGAFF.